Ten or more counts support the clone carrying this T cell receptor (beta chain). Antigen: not known. Each patient went into thyroid surgery without having received any treatment. The authors' processing: For papillary thyroid cancer, a distant-metastasis classifier was constructed from CDR3 differences observed across clinicopathological groups. TCRdb re-called the PCR reads with MiXCR. In this record, the V and J calls reflect TCRdb's handling and not the investigators' own analysis. The sample lists about 69,000 clones, over 12% occurring once. Per the germline V gene, CDR1 is LNHDA and CDR2 is SQIVND (reference sequence). With V trimmed by 2 bases and J by 5 bases, 8 bases remained unmatched. CDR3 length equals 15 residues. This sample was included in a study of metastatic and nonmetastatic thyroid tumors. Whole-study context: From malignant and benign thyroid patients, repertoires in blood and in tumor or nodule tissue were compared.

General observations from the study: In both blood and tumor samples, TCR beta diversity was reported significantly higher for malignant than benign nodules.

This sequence joins TRBV19 and TRBJ2-5, with TRBD2 matching 7 bases. This receptor was identified in a male donor with papillary thyroid cancer or a benign thyroid nodule (not recorded which). Some clones in this sample may be carry-over from other donors' samples. Input material: blood. The CDR3: CASSIMAGDGETQYF. The CDR3, as DNA: TGTGCCAGTAGTATAATGGCGGGAGACGGCGAGACCCAGTACTTC.